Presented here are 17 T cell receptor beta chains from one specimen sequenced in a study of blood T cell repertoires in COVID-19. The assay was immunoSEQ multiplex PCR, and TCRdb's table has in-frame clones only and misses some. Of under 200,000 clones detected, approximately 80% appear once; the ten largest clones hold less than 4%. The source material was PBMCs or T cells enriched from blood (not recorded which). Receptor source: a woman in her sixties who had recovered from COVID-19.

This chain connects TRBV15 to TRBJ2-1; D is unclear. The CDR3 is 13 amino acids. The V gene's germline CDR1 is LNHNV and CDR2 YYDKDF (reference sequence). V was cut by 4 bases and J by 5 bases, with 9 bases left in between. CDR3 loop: CATSTRGHNEQFF. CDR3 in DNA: TGTGCCACCAGCACTCGAGGTCACAATGAGCAGTTCTTC.

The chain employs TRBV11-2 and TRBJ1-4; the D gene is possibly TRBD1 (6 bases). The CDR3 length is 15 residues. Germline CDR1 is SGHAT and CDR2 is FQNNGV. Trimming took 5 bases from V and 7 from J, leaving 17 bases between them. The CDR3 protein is CASSVGQSGGEKLFF. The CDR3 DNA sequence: TGTGCCAGCAGCGTAGGACAGTCCGGGGGTGAAAAACTGTTTTTT.

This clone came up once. This chain's CDR3 is CASSILSGTSYNEQFF. CDR3 coding DNA: TGTGCCAGCAGTATATTAAGCGGGACCTCCTACAATGAGCAGTTCTTC. The chain joins TRBV6-2 or TRBV6-3 to TRBJ2-1; 7 bases fit TRBD2. CDR3 size: 16 residues. The V segment lost 5 bases and the J segment 0 bases; nucleotides outside the gene matches: 7. From germline, CDR1 is MNHEY and CDR2 SVGEGT.

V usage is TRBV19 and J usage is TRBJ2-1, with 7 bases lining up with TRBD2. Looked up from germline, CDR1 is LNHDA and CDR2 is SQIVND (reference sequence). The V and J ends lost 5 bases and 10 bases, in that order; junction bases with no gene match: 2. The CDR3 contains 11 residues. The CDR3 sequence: CASSSAGEQFF. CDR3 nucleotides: TGTGCCAGTAGTTCAGCGGGGGAGCAGTTCTTC.

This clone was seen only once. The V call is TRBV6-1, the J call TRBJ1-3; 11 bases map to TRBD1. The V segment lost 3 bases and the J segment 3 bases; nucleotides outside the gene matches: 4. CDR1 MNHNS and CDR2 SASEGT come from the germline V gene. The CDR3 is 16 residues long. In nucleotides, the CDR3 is TGTGCCAGCAGTGAGGGACAGGGGGGTATTGGAAACACCATATATTTT. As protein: CASSEGQGGIGNTIYF.

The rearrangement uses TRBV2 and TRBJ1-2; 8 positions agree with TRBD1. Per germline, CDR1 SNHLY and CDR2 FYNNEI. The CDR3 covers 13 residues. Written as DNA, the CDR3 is TGTGCGAAAATGGCAGGGGGCAACTATGGCTACACCTTC. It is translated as CAKMAGGNYGYTF.

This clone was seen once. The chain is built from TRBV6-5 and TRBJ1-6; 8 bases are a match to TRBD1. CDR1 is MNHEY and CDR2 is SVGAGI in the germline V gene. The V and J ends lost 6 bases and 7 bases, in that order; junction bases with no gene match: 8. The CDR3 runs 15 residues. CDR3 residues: CASRRTGFDNSPLHF. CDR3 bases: TGTGCCAGCAGGCGGACAGGGTTCGACAATTCACCCCTCCACTTT.

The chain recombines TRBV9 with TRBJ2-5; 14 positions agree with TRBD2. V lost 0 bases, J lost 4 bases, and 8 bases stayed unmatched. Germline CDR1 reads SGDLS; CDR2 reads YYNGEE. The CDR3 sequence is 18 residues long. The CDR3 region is CASSVARTSGGSGETQYF. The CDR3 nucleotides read TGTGCCAGCAGCGTAGCTCGGACTAGCGGGGGGAGTGGAGAGACCCAGTACTTC. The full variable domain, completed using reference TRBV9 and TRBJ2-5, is DSGVTQTPKHLITATGQRVTLRCSPRSGDLSVYWYQQSLDQGLQFLIQYYNGEERAKGNILERFSAQQFPDLHSELNLSSLELGDSALYFCASSVARTSGGSGETQYFGPGTRLLVL.

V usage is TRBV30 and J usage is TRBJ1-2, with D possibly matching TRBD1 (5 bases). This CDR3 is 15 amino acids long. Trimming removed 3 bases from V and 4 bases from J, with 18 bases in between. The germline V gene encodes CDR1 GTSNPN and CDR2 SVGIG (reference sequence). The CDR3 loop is CAWSLPEAGFYGYTF. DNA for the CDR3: TGTGCCTGGAGCCTCCCAGAGGCAGGGTTCTATGGCTACACCTTC.

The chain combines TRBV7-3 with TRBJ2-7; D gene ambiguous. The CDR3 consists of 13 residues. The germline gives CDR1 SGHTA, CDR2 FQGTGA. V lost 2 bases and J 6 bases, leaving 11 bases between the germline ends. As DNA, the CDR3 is TGTGCCAGCAGCTTAGTGGGCTCAGGCGAGCAGTACTTC. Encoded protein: CASSLVGSGEQYF. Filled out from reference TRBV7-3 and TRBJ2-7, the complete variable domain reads GAGVSQTPSNKVTEKGKYVELRCDPISGHTALYWYRQSLGQGPEFLIYFQGTGAADDSGLPNDRFFAVRPEGSVSTLKIQRTERGDSAVYLCASSLVGSGEQYFGPGTRLTVT.

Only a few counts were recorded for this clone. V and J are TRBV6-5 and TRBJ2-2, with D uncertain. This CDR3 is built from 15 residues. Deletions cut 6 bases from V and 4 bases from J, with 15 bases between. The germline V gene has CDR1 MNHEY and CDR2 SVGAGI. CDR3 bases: TGTGCCAGCAGCCAGACGAACTCGGGCACCGGGGAGCTGTTTTTT. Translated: CASSQTNSGTGELFF.

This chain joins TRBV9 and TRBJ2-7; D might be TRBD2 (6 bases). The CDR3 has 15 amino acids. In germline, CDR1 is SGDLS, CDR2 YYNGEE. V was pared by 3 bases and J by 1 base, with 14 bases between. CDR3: CASSGGDSGSYEQYF. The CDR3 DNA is TGTGCCAGCAGCGGGGGGGATAGCGGATCCTACGAGCAGTACTTC.

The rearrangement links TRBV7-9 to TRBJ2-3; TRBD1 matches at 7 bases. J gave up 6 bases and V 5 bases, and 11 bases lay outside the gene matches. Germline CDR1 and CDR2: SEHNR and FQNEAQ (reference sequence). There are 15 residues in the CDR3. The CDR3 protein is CASSVGQVPSDTQYF. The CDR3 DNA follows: TGTGCCAGCAGCGTCGGACAGGTACCCTCCGATACGCAGTATTTT. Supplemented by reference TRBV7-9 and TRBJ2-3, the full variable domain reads DTGVSQNPRHKITKRGQNVTFRCDPISEHNRLYWYRQTLGQGPEFLTYFQNEAQLEKSRLLSDRFSAERPKGSFSTLEIQRTEQGDSAMYLCASSVGQVPSDTQYFGPGTRLTVL.

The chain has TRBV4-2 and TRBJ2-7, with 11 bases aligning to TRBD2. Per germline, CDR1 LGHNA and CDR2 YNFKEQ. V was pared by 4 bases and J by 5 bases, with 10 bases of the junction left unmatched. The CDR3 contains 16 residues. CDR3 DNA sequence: TGTGCCAGCAGCCCGGGCTCTAGCGGGGGGATCAACGAGCAGTACTTC. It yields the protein CASSPGSSGGINEQYF.

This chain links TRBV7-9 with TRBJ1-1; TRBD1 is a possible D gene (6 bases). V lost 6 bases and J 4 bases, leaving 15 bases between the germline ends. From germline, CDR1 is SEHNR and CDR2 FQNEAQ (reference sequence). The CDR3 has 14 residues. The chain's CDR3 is CASRLQGGSTEAFF. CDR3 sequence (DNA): TGTGCCAGCAGGCTACAGGGCGGGAGCACTGAAGCTTTCTTT.

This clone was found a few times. CDR3 DNA: TGTGCCACCAGAAGGGACAGTCAGAACACTGAAGCTTTCTTT. Amino acids: CATRRDSQNTEAFF. This sequence joins TRBV15 and TRBJ1-1; 7 nucleotides match TRBD1. Looked up from germline, CDR1 is LNHNV and CDR2 is YYDKDF (reference sequence). Losses at the gene ends were 6 bases for V and 1 base for J; bases not matched to a gene: 5. The CDR3 contains 14 residues. The full variable domain, completed using reference TRBV15 and TRBJ1-1, is DAMVIQNPRYQVTQFGKPVTLSCSQTLNHNVMYWYQQKSSQAPKLLFHYYDKDFNNEADTPDNFQSRRPNTSFCFLDIRSPGLGDTAMYLCATRRDSQNTEAFFGQGTRLTVV.

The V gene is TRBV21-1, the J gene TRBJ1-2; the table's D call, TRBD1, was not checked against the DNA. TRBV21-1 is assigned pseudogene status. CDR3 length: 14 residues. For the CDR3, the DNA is TGTGCCAGCAGCAAAGGGGACAAGATCGATGGCTACACCTTC. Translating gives CASSKGDKIDGYTF.